This T cell receptor beta chain was sequenced during a study of blood T cell repertoires in COVID-19. Study details: Samples of COVID-19 (acute and convalescent) were obtained from the United States, Italy and Spain. PBMCs, B-cell-depleted T cells, or T cells were the source of the cDNA or gDNA that made up the material.

The CDR3 runs to 14 residues. Germline values: CDR1 KGHSH, CDR2 LQKENI. Trimming took 5 bases from V and 7 from J; bases not matched to a gene: 8. Only one count was recorded for this clone. In the original processing: Amplified reference gene primers provided the basis for estimating nucleated cell counts. Clones were sequenced by immunoSEQ multiplex PCR, and TCRdb holds only the in-frame ones, with some missing. The V and J calls and clone size are taken from that table; D and trimming were inferred from the DNA. The sample lists about 190,000 clones; 88% were seen once. The chain employs TRBV18 and TRBJ2-7, with 10 positions matching TRBD2. Material: peripheral blood. The TCR comes from a woman aged 40 to 50 who had recovered from COVID-19. The CDR3, as DNA: TGTGCCAGCTCAACAGCGGGAGGGCCGGAAGAGCAGTACTTC. This sequence encodes CASSTAGGPEEQYF.